One sample yielded the 29 T cell receptor beta chains listed below, sequenced in a study of T cells in Graves' hyperthyroidism and ophthalmopathy. From RNA transcripts, TCR beta CDR3 regions were amplified. TCR CDR3 regions were first amplified by RT-PCR with HTBI primers. One entry per CDR3 protein results from TCRdb running MiXCR on the multiplex PCR reads. The sample records about 290,000 distinct CDR3 sequences, around 15% being singletons. Sequencing input: blood. Source of these receptors: a woman between 40 and 55 years old with Graves' hyperthyroidism.

This clonotype showed up many times. The chain has TRBV6-1 and TRBJ1-5; 8 bases line up with TRBD1. Per germline, CDR1 MNHNS and CDR2 SASEGT. The V and J ends lost 6 bases and 7 bases, in that order; junction bases with no gene match: 5. This CDR3 is built from 13 residues. The CDR3 here is CASRTGQGQPQHF. As DNA, the CDR3 is TGTGCCAGCAGAACCGGACAGGGCCAGCCCCAGCATTTT.

This clonotype occurred many times. The chain recombines TRBV2 with TRBJ2-1; 10 bases are shared with TRBD2. Germline loops: CDR1 SNHLY, CDR2 FYNNEI. The trim removed 3 bases at V and 5 bases at J, leaving 4 bases unmatched. The CDR3 spans 15 residues. The CDR3 reads CASSEKGLANNEQFF. The CDR3 coding sequence is TGTGCCAGCAGTGAGAAGGGACTAGCGAACAATGAGCAGTTCTTC. Looking up the rest from reference TRBV2 and TRBJ2-1 gives the full variable domain: EPEVTQTPSHQVTQMGQEVILRCVPISNHLYFYWYRQILGQKVEFLVSFYNNEISEKSEIFDDQFSVERPDGSNFTLKIRSTKLEDSAMYFCASSEKGLANNEQFFGPGTRLTVL.

The CDR3 sequence is CSVERGGNTIYF. Written as DNA, the CDR3 is TGCAGCGTTGAACGGGGGGGAAACACCATATATTTT. The genes are TRBV29-1 and TRBJ1-3, with D perhaps matching TRBD1 (5 bases). With 2 bases removed from V and 4 bases from J, the gap between germline ends came to 6 bases. The CDR3 runs 12 residues. From germline, CDR1 is SQVTM and CDR2 ANQGSEA.

The rearrangement uses TRBV3-1 and TRBJ2-1, with no clear D. CDR3 size: 16 residues. Germline CDR1 reads LGHDT; CDR2 reads YNNKEL (reference sequence). Trimming stripped 0 bases from V and 4 bases from J, with 13 bases between. In DNA, the CDR3 is TGTGCCAGCAGCCAAGATGGTGGATACGGGTACAATGAGCAGTTCTTC. Translation: CASSQDGGYGYNEQFF.

This clonotype was seen ten or more times. This chain uses TRBV20-1 with TRBJ1-1, with a tentative D call TRBD1 (5 bases). This CDR3 contains 14 residues. The V end was cut by 0 bases, the J end by 5 bases, with 13 bases between. The germline gives CDR1 DFQATT, CDR2 SNEGSKA (reference sequence). CDR3 loop: CSARDLGGATEAFF. CDR3 nucleotide sequence: TGCAGTGCTAGAGATCTGGGGGGAGCGACTGAAGCTTTCTTT.

This chain links TRBV4-1 with TRBJ2-1; 8 bases fit TRBD1. With 5 bases clipped from V and 7 bases from J, the junction kept 10 bases outside the gene matches. The germline V gene encodes CDR1 MGHRA and CDR2 YSYEKL. The CDR3 spans 15 residues. CDR3 in DNA: TGCGCCAGCAGCTATCAAACTCACAGGGGGAATGAGCAGTTCTTC. Its protein is CASSYQTHRGNEQFF.

This clonotype has a count of ten or more. The chain carries TRBV7-9 and TRBJ2-7; tentatively, D is TRBD2 (6 bases). CDR3 size: 12 residues. V lost 7 bases and J lost 9, with 16 bases in between. CDR1 is SEHNR and CDR2 is FQNEAQ in the germline V gene (reference sequence). The CDR3 spells CASTVGTEGQYF. CDR3 sequence (DNA): TGTGCCAGCACCGTGGGAACGGAGGGGCAGTACTTC.

There are a few counts of this clonotype. CDR3 bases: TGTGCCACGGAGGGACAATACCAAGAGACCCAGTACTTC. It is translated as CATEGQYQETQYF. The genes are TRBV24-1 and TRBJ2-5, with D perhaps given as TRBD1 or TRBD2 (6 bases each). Trimming removed 10 bases at V and 0 bases at J, with 11 bases between. From germline, CDR1 is KGHDR and CDR2 SFDVKD. The CDR3 consists of 13 residues.

This clonotype was seen at least ten times. J is TRBJ2-5 and V is TRBV20-1; D may be TRBD1 (6 bases). V was pared by 3 bases and J by 2 bases, with 10 bases between. CDR1 is DFQATT, CDR2 SNEGSKA, per germline (reference sequence). CDR3 size: 13 residues. DNA for the CDR3: TGCAGTGCTAGCCGGGACACGCAAGAGACCCAGTACTTC. Encoded protein: CSASRDTQETQYF.

This clonotype was counted ten times or more. V is TRBV7-2 and J is TRBJ2-1; D is possibly TRBD2 (6 bases). V lost 5 bases and J 7 bases, leaving 21 bases between the germline ends. The CDR3 covers 16 residues. Germline assignment: CDR1 SGHTA and CDR2 FQGNSA. The CDR3 protein is CASSTRTGGTPNEQFF. The CDR3 region has the DNA TGTGCCAGCAGCACCCGAACGGGCGGGACGCCAAATGAGCAGTTCTTC.

In this sample, this clonotype turned up many times. The chain recombines TRBV20-1 with TRBJ1-5; 7 bases map to TRBD1. The CDR3 is 12 residues long. V was pared by 6 bases and J by 10 bases, with 9 bases of the junction left unmatched. CDR1 and CDR2 (germline): DFQATT, SNEGSKA (reference sequence). The DNA for the CDR3 is TGCAGTGCCAACCAGGGGGATGGTCCCCAGCATTTT. It is translated as CSANQGDGPQHF.

The table lists this clonotype with a count of one. This may be a read error: a much more frequent sequence differs by one nucleotide. V gene TRBV3-1 combines with J gene TRBJ1-2, with TRBD1 matching over 8 bases. The CDR3 sequence is 14 residues long. Germline V gene data show CDR1 as LGHDT and CDR2 as YNNKEL (reference sequence). CDR3 sequence: CASSSGQGNYGCTF. In DNA form, the CDR3 reads TGTGCCAGCAGCTCCGGACAGGGTAACTATGGCTGCACCTTC.

This clonotype was detected a few times. The chain links TRBV20-1 to TRBJ1-6; possibly TRBD1 for D (6 bases). From germline, CDR1 is DFQATT and CDR2 SNEGSKA (reference sequence). V dropped 6 bases and J dropped 5 bases, with 23 bases sitting between them. This CDR3 is built from 17 residues. This CDR3 is CSAIRGGGGLNNSPLHF. The CDR3 DNA reads as TGCAGTGCGATAAGGGGAGGGGGTGGTCTTAATAATTCACCCCTCCACTTT.

The V call is TRBV19, the J call TRBJ1-5; D unclear. V gave up 4 bases and J gave up 2 bases, with 15 bases separating them. CDR3 length: 16 residues. Germline CDR1 is LNHDA and CDR2 is SQIVND (reference sequence). The CDR3, as DNA: TGTGCCAGTAGTAATAGACGGCAAGGCGGCAATCAGCCCCAGCATTTT. This gives the protein CASSNRRQGGNQPQHF.

The chain has TRBV5-6 and TRBJ1-2; 7 bases line up with TRBD1. Germline assignment: CDR1 SGHDT and CDR2 YYEEEE. With V trimmed by 4 bases and J by 6 bases, 12 bases remained unmatched. The CDR3 extends over 15 amino acids. The DNA for the CDR3 is TGTGCCAGCAGCAAGGGACAGTGGACTGGGGATGGCTACACCTTC. Amino acids: CASSKGQWTGDGYTF.

In this sample, this clonotype turned up many times. The V and J genes are TRBV12-3 or TRBV12-4 and TRBJ1-2, with unresolved D. The CDR3 consists of 12 residues. V was trimmed by 3 bases and J by 4 bases, leaving 6 bases between them. CDR3 bases: TGTGCCAGCAGTTTCGGTATCTATGGCTACACCTTC. This codes for CASSFGIYGYTF.

This clonotype was counted many times. The chain couples TRBV28 to TRBJ1-2, with TRBD1 matching over 9 bases. Per germline, CDR1 MDHEN and CDR2 SYDVKM. V was clipped by 3 bases and J by 8 bases; unmatched bases: 7. There are 14 residues in the CDR3. The DNA for the CDR3 is TGTGCCAGCAGTTTCGGTACAGGGGGCTTCGGCTACACCTTC. Protein sequence: CASSFGTGGFGYTF.

This clonotype was seen ten or more times. The V call is TRBV6-1, the J call TRBJ1-2; 9 nucleotides agree with TRBD1. V shed 7 bases and J 7 bases; nucleotides not matched to a gene: 10. The CDR3 covers 14 residues. From germline, CDR1 is MNHNS and CDR2 SASEGT. The DNA for the CDR3 is TGTGCCAGCATTTTATGGGACAGGGTTGGTGGCTACACCTTC. It is translated as CASILWDRVGGYTF.

The V call is TRBV11-2, the J call TRBJ1-6, with a tentative D call TRBD1 (6 bases). Trimming took 3 bases from V and 11 from J, leaving 23 bases between them. This CDR3 has 17 amino acids. Germline-derived CDR1 and CDR2 are SGHAT and FQNNGV. In nucleotides, the CDR3 is TGTGCCAGCAGCTTTAGCATTCGCGGCCACAGGGATCCACCCCTCCACTTT. Protein: CASSFSIRGHRDPPLHF.

Written as DNA, the CDR3 is TGTGCCAGCAGCTCACGACACTACGAGCAGTACTTC. Translated: CASSSRHYEQYF. V usage is TRBV5-6 and J usage is TRBJ2-7; D gene unclear. Trimming left V 3 bases short and J 3 bases short, with 7 bases between. Per the germline V gene, CDR1 is SGHDT and CDR2 is YYEEEE. The CDR3 totals 12 residues. Looking up the rest from reference TRBV5-6 and TRBJ2-7 gives the full variable domain: DAGVTQSPTHLIKTRGQQVTLRCSPKSGHDTVSWYQQALGQGPQFIFQYYEEEERQRGNFPDRFSGHQFPNYSSELNVNALLLGDSALYLCASSSRHYEQYFGPGTRLTVT.

V is TRBV6-1 and J is TRBJ2-1, with TRBD2 matching over 10 bases. CDR1 MNHNS and CDR2 SASEGT come from the germline V gene. The CDR3 runs 15 residues. The V gene end was trimmed by 7 bases and the J gene end by 7 bases; junction bases not matched to a gene: 10. CDR3 region: CASMVEAGGWNEQFF. The CDR3 nucleotides read TGTGCCAGCATGGTCGAAGCGGGAGGGTGGAATGAGCAGTTCTTC.

At least ten counts were recorded for this clonotype. V usage is TRBV19 and J usage is TRBJ2-1; TRBD2 agrees at 7 bases. CDR1 and CDR2 (germline): LNHDA, SQIVND (reference sequence). This CDR3 contains 16 residues. The ends lost 6 bases at V and 3 bases at J; junction bases unmatched: 11. The CDR3 DNA is TGTGCCAGTAGGAAAGGTGGGCTAGCGGACTACAATGAGCAGTTCTTC. Amino acid sequence: CASRKGGLADYNEQFF.

This clonotype has ten or more counts. The chain recombines TRBV7-3 with TRBJ1-1, with D perhaps matching TRBD1 (5 bases). Germline V gives CDR1 SGHTA, CDR2 FQGTGA. The CDR3 has 13 residues. Between the trimmed V and J ends, which lost 4 bases and 7 bases, there was a span of 13 bases. CDR3 DNA sequence: TGTGCCAGCAGCTCAGGGTGGGGAGGTGAAGCTTTCTTT. It yields the protein CASSSGWGGEAFF. Complete variable domain (other parts from reference TRBV7-3 and TRBJ1-1): GAGVSQTPSNKVTEKGKYVELRCDPISGHTALYWYRQSLGQGPEFLIYFQGTGAADDSGLPNDRFFAVRPEGSVSTLKIQRTERGDSAVYLCASSSGWGGEAFFGQGTRLTVV.

This clonotype was detected many times. This chain links TRBV6-5 with TRBJ2-7, with unresolved D. CDR1 is MNHEY, CDR2 SVGAGI, per germline. This CDR3 comprises 11 residues. V was shortened by 2 bases and J by 6 bases, with 5 bases between the two germline ends. The CDR3 region is CASSYRTEQYF. The DNA for the CDR3 is TGTGCCAGCAGTTACCGGACCGAGCAGTACTTC.

The chain recombines TRBV16 with TRBJ1-3, with no clear D. The CDR3 runs to 14 residues. V was cut by 3 bases and J by 0 bases, with 6 bases left in between. CDR1 is KGHSY, CDR2 FQNENV, per germline. CDR3 loop: CASSQQSSGNTIYF. DNA for the CDR3: TGTGCCAGCAGCCAGCAGAGCTCTGGAAACACCATATATTTT.

The chain joins TRBV5-4 to TRBJ2-2, with D perhaps matching TRBD2 (5 bases). Germline CDR1 and CDR2: SGHNT and YYREEE (reference sequence). V gave up 4 bases and J gave up 2 bases, with 12 bases separating them. The CDR3 spans 15 residues. CDR3 region: CASSPQGLNTGELFF. CDR3 coding DNA: TGTGCCAGCAGCCCCCAAGGACTTAACACCGGGGAGCTGTTTTTT. Variable domain in full (rest from reference TRBV5-4 and TRBJ2-2): ETGVTQSPTHLIKTRGQQVTLRCSSQSGHNTVSWYQQALGQGPQFIFQYYREEENGRGNFPPRFSGLQFPNYSSELNVNALELDDSALYLCASSPQGLNTGELFFGEGSRLTVL.

The table lists this clonotype with many counts. V and J are TRBV2 and TRBJ1-1, with 8 bases matching TRBD1. The CDR3 runs to 16 residues. V lost 3 bases, J lost 4 bases, and 10 bases stayed unmatched. Germline V gene sequence: CDR1 SNHLY, CDR2 FYNNEI. CDR3 amino acids: CASSDLTGGSGTEAFF. The DNA for the CDR3 is TGTGCCAGCAGTGATCTTACAGGGGGTTCGGGCACTGAAGCTTTCTTT.

This clonotype was observed at least ten times. The rearrangement links TRBV13 to TRBJ1-5; D may be TRBD1 (5 bases). Deletions cut 0 bases from V and 2 bases from J, with 8 bases between. Per the germline V gene, CDR1 is PRHDT and CDR2 is FYEKMQ (reference sequence). The CDR3 contains 15 residues. The CDR3 DNA sequence: TGTGCCAGCAGCTTAGGGAGGGGAGGCAATCAGCCCCAGCATTTT. The encoded protein is CASSLGRGGNQPQHF.

The chain employs TRBV10-2 and TRBJ1-5; 8 nucleotides match TRBD1. The V segment lost 0 bases and the J segment 9 bases; nucleotides outside the gene matches: 13. CDR3 length: 17 amino acids. Germline CDR1 is WSHSY and CDR2 is SAAADI. This chain's CDR3 is CASSESHQAGGDWPQHF. CDR3 nucleotides: TGCGCCAGCAGTGAGTCCCATCAGGCAGGGGGCGATTGGCCCCAGCATTTT.